Below are 30 T cell receptor beta chains sequenced from a single sample in a study of blood T cell repertoires in COVID-19. Data came from immunoSEQ multiplex PCR; TCRdb stores just in-frame clones and leaves some out. The table records 100,000 to 150,000 clones, under 90% of them present only once. The source material was peripheral blood. These receptors all come from a woman aged 60-75 years with acute or convalescent COVID-19.

The chain combines TRBV10-1 with TRBJ1-1, with a weak D call TRBD1 (5 bases). V was clipped by 2 bases and J by 6 bases, with 10 bases between them. Germline values: CDR1 WNHNN, CDR2 SYGVQD (reference sequence). The CDR3 is 13 residues long. The DNA of the CDR3 is TGCGCCAGCAGTGAGGGGACTGCGTCTGAAGCTTTCTTT. It encodes CASSEGTASEAFF.

V is TRBV30 and J is TRBJ1-2, with D possibly being TRBD1 (6 bases). Germline assignment: CDR1 GTSNPN and CDR2 SVGIG (reference sequence). Trimming removed 0 bases at V and 5 bases at J, with 19 bases between. This CDR3 has 16 amino acids. Written as DNA, the CDR3 is TGTGCCTGGAGTGTAAGGCGGCAGGGGAGGGTTTATGGCTACACCTTC. Its protein is CAWSVRRQGRVYGYTF. The variable domain in full, with the rest retrieved from reference TRBV30 and TRBJ1-2, is SQTIHQWPATLVQPVGSPLSLECTVEGTSNPNLYWYRQAAGRGLQLLFYSVGIGQISSEVPQNLSASRPQDRQFILSSKKLLLSDSGFYLCAWSVRRQGRVYGYTFGSGTRLTVV.

V gene TRBV9 combines with J gene TRBJ2-1; 10 bases fit TRBD2. Trimming at V came to 2 bases and at J to 8 bases, leaving 7 bases not matched to a gene. Germline-derived CDR1 and CDR2 are SGDLS and YYNGEE. The CDR3 length is 15 residues. CDR3 coding DNA: TGTGCCAGCAGCGTTGAGGCTAGCGGGGGTTATGAGCAGTTCTTC. Its translation: CASSVEASGGYEQFF.

As concerns this clone: The same CDR3 can be traced to other DNA sequences in this sample. The chain uses TRBV2 and TRBJ1-1; D not certain. CDR1 is SNHLY and CDR2 is FYNNEI in the germline V gene. Trimming stripped 4 bases from V and 1 base from J, with 7 bases between. The CDR3 has 13 amino acids. The CDR3 DNA reads as TGTGCCAGCAGTGGGGCGGGGAACACTGAAGCTTTCTTT. Its protein is CASSGAGNTEAFF.

The V call is TRBV13, the J call TRBJ2-3; TRBD2 agrees at 11 bases. The ends lost 4 bases at V and 1 base at J; junction bases unmatched: 4. The CDR3 covers 16 residues. Germline V gene lookup returns CDR1 PRHDT and CDR2 FYEKMQ (reference sequence). In nucleotides, the CDR3 is TGTGCCAGCAGCTCTCCACTAGCGGGGGGCACAGATACGCAGTATTTT. Encoded protein: CASSSPLAGGTDTQYF.

J is TRBJ2-2 and V is TRBV6-5; D uncertain. This CDR3 has 13 residues. V dropped 0 bases and J dropped 5 bases, with 4 bases sitting between them. Germline values: CDR1 MNHEY, CDR2 SVGAGI. DNA for the CDR3: TGTGCCAGCAGTTACTCGAGGACCGGGGAGCTGTTTTTT. It is translated as CASSYSRTGELFF.

This clone was seen just once. This sequence joins TRBV25-1 and TRBJ1-1; possible D gene TRBD1, 6 bases. The CDR3 sequence is 13 residues long. Germline values: CDR1 MGHDK, CDR2 SYGVNS. With 7 bases removed from V and 11 bases from J, the gap between germline ends came to 20 bases. In DNA, the CDR3 is TGTGCCAGCACCCAGATTGGGGGGCGGGAGGCTTTCTTT. Its protein product is CASTQIGGREAFF.

The rearrangement uses TRBV19 and TRBJ1-5, with D perhaps TRBD1 (6 bases). The V and J ends lost 5 bases and 1 base respectively, with 18 bases between them. Germline values: CDR1 LNHDA, CDR2 SQIVND (reference sequence). The CDR3 consists of 17 residues. CDR3 coding DNA: TGTGCCAGTAGTTTAGTACTTTGGGACACCAGCAATCAGCCCCAGCATTTT. It yields the protein CASSLVLWDTSNQPQHF.

This clone was counted a few times. The genes are TRBV5-1 and TRBJ1-2; TRBD1 agrees at 8 bases. The germline V gene has CDR1 SGHRS and CDR2 YFSETQ. The CDR3 totals 14 residues. Trimming took 4 bases from V and 2 from J; bases not matched to a gene: 4. The CDR3 sequence is CASSPGQENYGYTF. In DNA, the CDR3 is TGCGCCAGCAGCCCGGGACAGGAGAACTATGGCTACACCTTC.

This clone appeared a single time. The chain uses TRBV2 and TRBJ1-2, with D maybe TRBD1 (5 bases). V was clipped by 6 bases and J by 4 bases, with 12 bases between them. Germline-derived CDR1 and CDR2 are SNHLY and FYNNEI. CDR3 length equals 13 residues. Here the CDR3 DNA reads TGTGCCAGCAGGGGGACGGGACTCTATGGCTACACCTTC. Residues: CASRGTGLYGYTF.

The chain carries TRBV27 and TRBJ2-7; 11 bases are a match to TRBD2. The CDR3 extends over 14 amino acids. Looked up from germline, CDR1 is MNHEY and CDR2 is SMNVEV (reference sequence). V lost 8 bases, J lost 2 bases, and 5 bases stayed unmatched. The CDR3 spells CASGSGGGPYEQYF. CDR3 nucleotide sequence: TGTGCCAGCGGTAGCGGGGGGGGCCCCTACGAGCAGTACTTC.

This rearrangement joins TRBV5-6 to TRBJ1-2, with 10 bases identical to TRBD1. Germline CDR1 SGHDT, CDR2 YYEEEE. The junction had 13 bases not matched to a gene; V was cut back by 6 bases and J by 5 bases. The CDR3 sequence is 16 residues long. The CDR3 DNA reads TGTGCCAGCACCCCCGAGACAGGGGGCTTCCTTTATGGCTACACCTTC. Its translation is CASTPETGGFLYGYTF.

This clone was seen a handful of times. Here the CDR3 reads CASSQERAGGNTEAFF. The CDR3 DNA is TGTGCCAGCAGCCAAGAACGGGCCGGGGGGAACACTGAAGCTTTCTTT. This sequence joins TRBV4-2 and TRBJ1-1; perhaps TRBD1 as D (5 bases). In germline, CDR1 is LGHNA, CDR2 YNFKEQ. This CDR3 comprises 16 residues. Trimming removed 0 bases at V and 1 base at J, with 12 bases between.

The chain combines TRBV5-1 with TRBJ1-2; 7 bases map to TRBD1. Trimming took 2 bases from V and 6 from J; bases not matched to a gene: 13. This CDR3 comprises 16 residues. The germline V gene encodes CDR1 SGHRS and CDR2 YFSETQ. CDR3 in amino acids: CASSFKGADIRDGYTF. The DNA for the CDR3 is TGCGCCAGCAGCTTTAAGGGGGCGGATATCCGGGATGGCTACACCTTC.

This clone was detected only a few times. This chain connects TRBV6-5 to TRBJ1-1, with TRBD1 matching 10 bases. V lost 2 bases, J lost 0 bases, and 3 bases stayed unmatched. CDR3 length equals 16 residues. Germline V gene data show CDR1 as MNHEY and CDR2 as SVGAGI. The CDR3 DNA sequence: TGTGCCAGCAGTTACACGGGACAGGGGCTGAACACTGAAGCTTTCTTT. It is translated as CASSYTGQGLNTEAFF.

This clone was seen a handful of times. The V gene is TRBV18, the J gene TRBJ2-1, with 7 bases that match TRBD2. CDR3 length: 18 residues. V lost 0 bases and J lost 6; bases outside the gene matches: 14. Germline V gives CDR1 KGHSH, CDR2 LQKENI. CDR3 sequence: CASSPPGPTGGLGNEQFF. The CDR3 coding sequence is TGTGCCAGCTCACCACCGGGACCAACGGGGGGACTCGGCAATGAGCAGTTCTTC.

The chain links TRBV5-6 to TRBJ1-2; 8 bases are shared with TRBD1. Germline V CDR1 and CDR2: SGHDT, YYEEEE. CDR3 length equals 15 residues. The J segment lost 5 bases and the V segment lost 6 bases, leaving 12 bases of the junction unmatched. CDR3 in amino acids: CASTLGDGTGYGYTF. The CDR3 coding sequence is TGTGCCAGCACCCTGGGGGACGGGACAGGATATGGCTACACCTTC.

Note on this clone: Other DNA sequences of this sample code for an identical CDR3. V gene TRBV24-1 combines with J gene TRBJ2-7, with TRBD1 matching over 8 bases. V lost 7 bases to trimming and J lost 4 bases; unmatched junction nucleotides: 5. Germline assignment: CDR1 KGHDR and CDR2 SFDVKD. This CDR3 has 13 amino acids. The CDR3 coding sequence is TGTGCCACCAGCCCCGGACAGGGTTACGAGCAGTACTTC. This sequence encodes CATSPGQGYEQYF.

V is TRBV12-3 or TRBV12-4 and J is TRBJ1-2; 8 nucleotides match TRBD1. The V segment lost 7 bases and the J segment 7 bases; nucleotides outside the gene matches: 8. The CDR3 is 13 residues long. The CDR3 region is CASTKQGVRGYTF. In DNA form, the CDR3 reads TGTGCCAGCACAAAACAGGGGGTCCGTGGCTACACCTTC.

This sequence joins TRBV19 and TRBJ1-2; D is unresolved. The V end lost 2 bases, the J end lost 3 bases, and 13 bases lay between the germline ends. Germline lookup yields CDR1 LNHDA and CDR2 SQIVND (reference sequence). CDR3 length equals 15 residues. The CDR3 region is CASSIPRAADYGYTF. CDR3 sequence (DNA): TGTGCCAGTAGTATACCCCGGGCAGCGGACTATGGCTACACCTTC.

The chain is built from TRBV9 and TRBJ2-1; 8 nucleotides match TRBD2. Germline V gene data show CDR1 as SGDLS and CDR2 as YYNGEE. V shed 4 bases, J shed 4 bases, and the junction held 13 bases outside the gene matches. The CDR3 contains 17 residues. The CDR3 loop is CASSPGSGGTRYNEQFF. DNA of the CDR3: TGTGCCAGCAGCCCCGGGAGCGGGGGAACCCGATACAATGAGCAGTTCTTC.

The V call is TRBV6-5, the J call TRBJ1-1; D is undetermined. Germline loops: CDR1 MNHEY, CDR2 SVGAGI. Between the trimmed V and J ends, which lost 0 bases and 4 bases, there was a span of 9 bases. There are 14 residues in the CDR3. The CDR3 coding sequence is TGTGCCAGCAGTTACTCTGGAGGATTCACTGAAGCTTTCTTT. Translating it yields CASSYSGGFTEAFF.

The chain uses TRBV30 and TRBJ1-1, with D unclear. Trimming stripped 1 base from V and 4 bases from J, with 13 bases between. Germline values: CDR1 GTSNPN, CDR2 SVGIG (reference sequence). CDR3 length equals 14 residues. The DNA for the CDR3 is TGTGCCTGGAGTGAGAGGCCCAAGAGCACTGAAGCTTTCTTT. Its protein product is CAWSERPKSTEAFF.

The V gene is TRBV6-4, the J gene TRBJ2-2; D not certain. The CDR3 has 15 amino acids. Germline V gene lookup returns CDR1 MRHNA and CDR2 SNTAGT. The V gene lost 10 bases and the J gene lost 0 bases, with 15 bases spanning the gap. The DNA of the CDR3 is TGTGCCACCGCTCAATTCAGCGCGAACACCGGGGAGCTGTTTTTT. Translating it yields CATAQFSANTGELFF.

The chain has TRBV5-1 and TRBJ1-2; D is undetermined. The CDR3 spans 12 residues. Trimming stripped 4 bases from V and 8 bases from J, with 12 bases between. CDR1 and CDR2 from the germline V gene are SGHRS and YFSETQ. CDR3 in DNA: TGCGCCAGCAGCGATACAATCGGGGGCTACACCTTC. Translated, it gives CASSDTIGGYTF.

The rearrangement joins TRBV19 to TRBJ1-1, with 7 nucleotides matching TRBD1. Trimming cost V 1 base and J 6 bases; bases outside gene matches: 5. CDR1 LNHDA and CDR2 SQIVND come from the germline V gene (reference sequence). There are 14 residues in the CDR3. CDR3 sequence (DNA): TGTGCCAGTAGTATAGCGGCCGGGACAGCTGAAGCTTTCTTT. Encoded protein: CASSIAAGTAEAFF.

This clone turned up a few times. This chain connects TRBV5-6 to TRBJ1-2; a weak D match, TRBD1 (5 bases). Per germline, CDR1 SGHDT and CDR2 YYEEEE. The CDR3 is made up of 14 amino acids. V was clipped by 0 bases and J by 9 bases, with 15 bases between them. The CDR3, as DNA: TGTGCCAGCAGCTTGGACGGCAGGGTGGGGAGCTACACCTTC. Amino acid sequence: CASSLDGRVGSYTF.

This clone showed up just a few times. This chain links TRBV4-2 with TRBJ1-6, with D possibly matching TRBD1 (6 bases). The germline V gene encodes CDR1 LGHNA and CDR2 YNFKEQ. V was trimmed by 3 bases and J by 10 bases, leaving 19 bases between them. This CDR3 is built from 16 residues. The CDR3 is CASSHPTGGEGSPLHF. DNA for the CDR3: TGTGCCAGCAGCCACCCGACAGGAGGCGAAGGCTCACCCCTCCACTTT.

The chain carries TRBV10-3 and TRBJ1-2; D is undetermined. V was shortened by 3 bases and J by 3 bases, with 14 bases between the two germline ends. The germline CDR1 and CDR2 sequences are ENHRY and SYGVKD. This CDR3 comprises 15 residues. The CDR3 nucleotides read TGTGCCATCAGTGAAGTGGGCACCGATTACTATGGCTACACCTTC. Translated: CAISEVGTDYYGYTF.

This chain connects TRBV19 to TRBJ2-2, with D possibly TRBD2 on 5 matching bases. Germline V gene lookup returns CDR1 LNHDA and CDR2 SQIVND (reference sequence). CDR3 length: 16 amino acids. With 6 bases removed from V and 2 bases from J, the gap between germline ends came to 16 bases. The CDR3: CASRGTGITNTGELFF. The DNA of the CDR3 is TGTGCCAGTAGGGGCACCGGGATTACCAACACCGGGGAGCTGTTTTTT.